The rows below give T cell receptor beta chains drawn from one sample of a study of glioma-infiltrating T cells. TCRdb ran MiXCR on the multiplex PCR reads and lists one entry per CDR3 protein. This table has 16,000 or so distinct CDR3 sequences, roughly 60% appearing once. The specimen was glioma tissue, nonneoplastic brain tissue, or PBMCs (not recorded which). These receptors were collected from a human donor with low-grade glioma or glioblastoma, undergoing nonglioma brain surgery, or in good health (not recorded which). Each CDR3 is given with its conserved first and last residue. The D gene is left open where the match is weak. Only part of the rows carry a size: once, few, many, or a class if the clone is expanded.

size: -; D: -; V: TRBV20-1; J: TRBJ2-7; CDR3: CSASVRERPREQYF; DNA: TGCAGTGCTAGTGTCCGGGAGAGGCCTAGGGAGCAGTACTTC
size: -; D: -; V: TRBV7-2; J: TRBJ2-5; CDR3: CASSLGYWGPGETQYF; DNA: TGTGCCAGCAGCTTAGGGTACTGGGGGCCCGGAGAGACCCAGTACTTC
size: -; D: TRBD1; V: TRBV28; J: TRBJ2-3; CDR3: CASSRPYYGTDAVYF; DNA: TGTGCCAGCAGCCGACCCTATTACGGGACAGACGCAGTGTATTTT
size: -; D: -; V: TRBV29-1; J: TRBJ1-1; CDR3: CSVYQGRATEAFF; DNA: TGCAGCGTCTACCAGGGGCGGGCCACTGAAGCTTTCTTT
size: few; D: TRBD1; V: TRBV6-5; J: TRBJ1-5; CDR3: CASSPGQRSNQPQHF; DNA: TGTGCCAGCAGTCCGGGACAGAGAAGCAATCAGCCCCAGCATTTT
size: -; D: TRBD1; V: TRBV20-1; J: TRBJ1-6; CDR3: CSARGGGESPLHF; DNA: TGCAGTGCTAGAGGAGGGGGCGAGTCACCCCTCCACTTT
size: -; D: -; V: TRBV7-2; J: TRBJ2-1; CDR3: CASGFYNEQFF; DNA: TGTGCCAGCGGCTTTTACAATGAGCAGTTCTTC
size: -; D: -; V: TRBV2; J: TRBJ1-5; CDR3: CASDRDLGQPQHF; DNA: TGTGCGTCGGATCGAGACCTGGGTCAGCCCCAGCATTTT
size: many; D: -; V: TRBV15; J: TRBJ2-7; CDR3: CATSRDGQGPYEQYF; DNA: TGTGCCACCAGCAGAGATGGCCAGGGGCCCTACGAGCAGTACTTC
size: medium-sized; D: TRBD1; V: TRBV2; J: TRBJ1-1; CDR3: CASSPTGVERNTEAFF; DNA: TGTGCCAGCAGCCCAACAGGGGTCGAAAGGAACACTGAAGCTTTCTTT
size: -; D: -; V: TRBV27; J: TRBJ2-1; CDR3: CASGTKGFF; DNA: TGTGCCAGCGGTACTAAAGGGTTCTTC
size: -; D: TRBD1; V: TRBV6-5; J: TRBJ2-2; CDR3: CASSYSGQGFGELFF; DNA: TGTGCCAGCAGTTACTCGGGACAGGGGTTCGGGGAGCTGTTTTTT
size: -; D: TRBD1; V: TRBV9; J: TRBJ1-1; CDR3: CASSPGGLEALF; DNA: TGTGCCAGCAGCCCAGGGGGCCTCGAAGCTCTCTTT
size: few; D: -; V: TRBV12-3/TRBV12-4; J: TRBJ1-1; CDR3: CASSQGHTEAFF; DNA: TGTGCCAGCAGTCAGGGTCACACTGAAGCTTTCTTT
size: many; D: -; V: TRBV5-1; J: TRBJ2-1; CDR3: CASRSGGDSYNEQFF; DNA: TGCGCCAGCAGAAGCGGAGGGGACTCCTACAATGAGCAGTTCTTC
size: -; D: -; V: TRBV7-8; J: TRBJ1-1; CDR3: CASSLLHSMNTKAFF; DNA: TGTGCCAGCAGCTTACTTCACTCCATGAACACTAAAGCTTTCTTT
size: -; D: TRBD2; V: TRBV9; J: TRBJ2-2; CDR3: CASSYLDGRRTGELFF; DNA: TGTGCCAGCAGCTATCTGGACGGGAGGAGAACCGGGGAGCTGTTTTTT
size: -; D: TRBD1; V: TRBV27; J: TRBJ1-1; CDR3: CASSQTTGTTEAFF; DNA: TGTGCCAGCAGTCAGACGACAGGGACCACTGAAGCTTTCTTT
size: -; D: -; V: TRBV27; J: TRBJ2-1; CDR3: CASSSHGGEQFF; DNA: TGTGCCAGCAGTTCACATGGAGGAGAGCAGTTCTTC
size: -; D: -; V: TRBV5-1; J: TRBJ1-2; CDR3: CASSLTDSNYGYTF; DNA: TGCGCCAGCAGCTTGACAGACTCTAACTATGGCTACACCTTC
size: -; D: -; V: TRBV2; J: TRBJ1-2; CDR3: CASSGPTDDGYTF; DNA: TGTGCCAGCAGCGGCCCCACGGACGATGGCTACACCTTC
size: -; D: -; V: TRBV29-1; J: TRBJ2-2; CDR3: CSVARTGTGELFF; DNA: TGCAGCGTTGCTCGGACGGGCACCGGGGAGCTGTTTTTT
size: -; D: -; V: TRBV2; J: TRBJ2-5; CDR3: CASNQGALGETQYF; DNA: TGTGCCAGCAACCAGGGAGCTCTGGGAGAGACCCAGTACTTC
size: -; D: -; V: TRBV6-1; J: TRBJ2-7; CDR3: CASSPLRSVPYEQYF; DNA: TGTGCCAGCAGTCCCCTTCGAAGCGTTCCCTACGAGCAGTACTTC
size: -; D: TRBD1; V: TRBV20-1; J: TRBJ2-7; CDR3: CSAPRDRGYEQYF; DNA: TGCAGTGCTCCACGGGACAGGGGTTACGAGCAGTACTTC
size: -; D: -; V: TRBV19; J: TRBJ1-5; CDR3: CASREDGAGNQPQHF; DNA: TGTGCCAGTAGAGAGGACGGGGCCGGCAATCAGCCCCAGCATTTT
size: few; D: -; V: TRBV6-1; J: TRBJ1-1; CDR3: CASRTRGMNTEAFF; DNA: TGTGCCAGCAGAACGAGAGGGATGAACACTGAAGCTTTCTTT
size: once; D: -; V: TRBV15; J: TRBJ2-5; CDR3: CATSLQGRQETQYF; DNA: TGTGCCACCAGCTTACAGGGGAGGCAAGAGACCCAGTACTTC